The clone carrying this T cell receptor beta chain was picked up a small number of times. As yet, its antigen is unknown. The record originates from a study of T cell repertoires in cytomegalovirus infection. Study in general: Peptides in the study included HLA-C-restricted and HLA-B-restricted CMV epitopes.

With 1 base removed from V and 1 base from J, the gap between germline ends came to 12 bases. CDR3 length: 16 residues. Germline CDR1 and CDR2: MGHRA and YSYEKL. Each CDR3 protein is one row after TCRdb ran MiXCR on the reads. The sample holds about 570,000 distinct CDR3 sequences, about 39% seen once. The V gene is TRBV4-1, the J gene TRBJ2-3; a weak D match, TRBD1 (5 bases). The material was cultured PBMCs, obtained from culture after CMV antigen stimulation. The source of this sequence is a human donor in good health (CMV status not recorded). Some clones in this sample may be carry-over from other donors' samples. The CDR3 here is CASSQVGRARTDTQYF. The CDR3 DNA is TGCGCCAGCAGCCAAGTGGGCAGGGCTCGCACAGATACGCAGTATTTT.